This TCR beta chain was sequenced in a study of post-analysis software for immune sequencing data. Study information: Relapsing-remitting, secondary progressive and progressive-relapsing multiple sclerosis courses were included. Study-wide results and caveats: A few TRBV segments appeared more often in patients than in controls, and TRBV5-6, TRBV5-1 and TRBV20-1 were among these. Versus controls, multiple sclerosis patients showed significantly lower diversity (normalized Chao1).

The V end was cut by 0 bases, the J end by 4 bases, with 12 bases between. The CDR3 covers 15 residues. Per the germline V gene, CDR1 is LGHDT and CDR2 is YNNKEL (reference sequence). To note about this clonotype: Its target is unknown.

Every TCR beta cDNA library bore unique molecular identifiers. TCRdb fed the PCR reads into MiXCR, producing one record per CDR3 protein. The table records 650,000 to 900,000 distinct CDR3 sequences, around 45% of them present only once. The sample taken for sequencing was blood. The source of this sequence is a girl under 18 with multiple sclerosis. The chain carries TRBV3-1 and TRBJ1-1; D unclear. The CDR3 bases are TGTGCCAGCAGCCAAGAAGGATGGGCGAGCACTGAAGCTTTCTTT. This translates into CASSQEGWASTEAFF.